The clone carrying this T cell receptor beta chain was found a few times. Its antigen is not known. The CDR3 length is 15 residues. The V and J ends lost 1 base and 0 bases respectively, with 9 bases between them. The germline CDR1 and CDR2 sequences are SGHRS and YFSETQ. TCRdb recomputed calls from the 5' RACE reads with MiXCR, one row per CDR3 protein. Of around 510,000 distinct CDR3 sequences listed, about a fifth are singletons. This entry comes from a study of T-cell memory formation after mild COVID-19. Looking at the study overall: For the most part, TCR clusters were specific to one donor. Whole-study results and caveats: Chiefly within CM and EM were the contracting CD4+ clones; CD8+ ones were within EMRA. CD4+ bias marked clones expanding day 15 to 37, unlike balanced contracting clones.

This chain links TRBV5-1 with TRBJ2-3, with D possibly matching TRBD2 (5 bases). Sample: PBMCs or a T cell subset sorted from them (not recorded which). The clonotype was recovered from an adult woman who had mild COVID-19 (a few samples of this study predate the infection). Cell type and time point are not known. The chain's CDR3 is CASSLPRTSTDTQYF. CDR3 DNA sequence: TGCGCCAGCAGCTTGCCGAGGACTAGCACAGATACGCAGTATTTT. Based on the CDR3 plus reference TRBV5-1 and TRBJ2-3, the full variable domain is KAGVTQTPRYLIKTRGQQVTLSCSPISGHRSVSWYQQTPGQGLQFLFEYFSETQRNKGNFPGRFSGRQFSNSRSEMNVSTLELGDSALYLCASSLPRTSTDTQYFGPGTRLTVL.